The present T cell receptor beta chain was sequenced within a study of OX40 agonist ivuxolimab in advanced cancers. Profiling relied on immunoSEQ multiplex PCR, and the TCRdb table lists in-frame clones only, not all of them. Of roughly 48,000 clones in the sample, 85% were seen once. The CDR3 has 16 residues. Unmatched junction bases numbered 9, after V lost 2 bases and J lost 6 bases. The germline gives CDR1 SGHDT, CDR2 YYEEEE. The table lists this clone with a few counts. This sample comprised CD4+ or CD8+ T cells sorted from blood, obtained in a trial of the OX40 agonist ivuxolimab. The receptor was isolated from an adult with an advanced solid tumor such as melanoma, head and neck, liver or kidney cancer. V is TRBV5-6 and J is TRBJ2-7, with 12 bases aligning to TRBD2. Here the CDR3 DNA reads TGTGCCAGCAGCTTCCTAAGACTAGCGGGAGATGTCGAGCAGTACTTC. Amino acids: CASSFLRLAGDVEQYF.